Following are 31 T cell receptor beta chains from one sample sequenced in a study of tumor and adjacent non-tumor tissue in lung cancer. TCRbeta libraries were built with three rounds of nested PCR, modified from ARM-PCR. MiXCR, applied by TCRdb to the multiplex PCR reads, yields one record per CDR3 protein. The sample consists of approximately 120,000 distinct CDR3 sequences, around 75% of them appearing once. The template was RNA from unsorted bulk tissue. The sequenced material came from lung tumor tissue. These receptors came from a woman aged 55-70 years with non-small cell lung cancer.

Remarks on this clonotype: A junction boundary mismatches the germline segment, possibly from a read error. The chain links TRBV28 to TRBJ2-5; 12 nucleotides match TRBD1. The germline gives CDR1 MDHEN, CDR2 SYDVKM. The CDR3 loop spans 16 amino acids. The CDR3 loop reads CASITPGTGGVETQYF. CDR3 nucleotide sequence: TGCGCCAGCATAACTCCCGGGACAGGGGGCGTCGAGACCCAGTACTTC.

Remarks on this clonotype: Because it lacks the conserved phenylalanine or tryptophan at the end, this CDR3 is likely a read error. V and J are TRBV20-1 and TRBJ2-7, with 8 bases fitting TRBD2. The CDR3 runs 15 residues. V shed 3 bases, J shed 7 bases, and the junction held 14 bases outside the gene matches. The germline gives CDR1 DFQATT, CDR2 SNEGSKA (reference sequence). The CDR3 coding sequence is TGCAGTGCTAGTTTTAGTAGCGGGGACTCCTTAGAGCAGTACTCC. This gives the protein CSASFSSGDSLEQYS.

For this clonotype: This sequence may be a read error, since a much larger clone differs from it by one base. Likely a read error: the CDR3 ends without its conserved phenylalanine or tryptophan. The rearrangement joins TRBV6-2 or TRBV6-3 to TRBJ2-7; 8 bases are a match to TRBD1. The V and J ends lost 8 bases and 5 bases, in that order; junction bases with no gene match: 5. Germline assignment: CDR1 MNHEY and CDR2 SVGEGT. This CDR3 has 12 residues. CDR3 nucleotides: TGTGCCAGCGGACAGGGCAATCACGAGCAGTACTTA. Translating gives CASGQGNHEQYL.

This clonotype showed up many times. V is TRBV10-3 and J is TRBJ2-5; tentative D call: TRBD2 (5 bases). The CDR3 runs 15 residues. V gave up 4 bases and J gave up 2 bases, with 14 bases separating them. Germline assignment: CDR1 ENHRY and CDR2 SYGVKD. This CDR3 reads CAISGGYGNQETQYF. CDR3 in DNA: TGTGCCATCAGTGGGGGATACGGGAATCAAGAGACCCAGTACTTC.

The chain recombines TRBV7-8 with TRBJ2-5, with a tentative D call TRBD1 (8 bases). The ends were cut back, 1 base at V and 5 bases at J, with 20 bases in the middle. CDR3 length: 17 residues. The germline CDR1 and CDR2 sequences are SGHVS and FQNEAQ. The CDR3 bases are TGTGCCAGCAGCTTAGTCCCACAGGGGGAGGGTCCGGAGACCCAGTACTTC. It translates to CASSLVPQGEGPETQYF. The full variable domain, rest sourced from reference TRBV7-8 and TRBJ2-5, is GAGVSQSPRYKVAKRGQDVALRCDPISGHVSLFWYQQALGQGPEFLTYFQNEAQLDKSGLPSDRFFAERPEGSVSTLKIQRTQQEDSAVYLCASSLVPQGEGPETQYFGPGTRLLVL.

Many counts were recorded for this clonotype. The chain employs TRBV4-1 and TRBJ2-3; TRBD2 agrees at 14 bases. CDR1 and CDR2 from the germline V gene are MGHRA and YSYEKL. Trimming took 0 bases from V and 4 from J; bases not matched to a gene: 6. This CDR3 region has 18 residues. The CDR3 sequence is CASSQESTSGGAADTQYF. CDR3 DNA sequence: TGCGCCAGCAGCCAAGAATCGACTAGCGGGGGGGCCGCAGATACGCAGTATTTT.

CDR3 loop: CASMDPGSEDEQFF. CDR3 DNA: TGTGCCAGCATGGATCCGGGGAGCGAGGATGAGCAGTTCTTC. The chain has TRBV6-2 or TRBV6-3 and TRBJ2-1; D might be TRBD2 (5 bases). V lost 7 bases, J lost 8 bases, and 18 bases lay in between. Germline V gene lookup returns CDR1 MNHEY and CDR2 SVGEGT. The length of the CDR3 is 14 residues.

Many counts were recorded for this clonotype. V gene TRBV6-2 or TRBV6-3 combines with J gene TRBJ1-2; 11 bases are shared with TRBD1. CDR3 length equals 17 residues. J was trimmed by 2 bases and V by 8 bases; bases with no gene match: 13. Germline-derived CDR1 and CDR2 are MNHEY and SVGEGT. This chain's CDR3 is CASAGQGAREANYGYTF. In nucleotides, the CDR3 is TGTGCCAGCGCCGGACAGGGGGCGCGAGAGGCGAACTATGGCTACACCTTC.

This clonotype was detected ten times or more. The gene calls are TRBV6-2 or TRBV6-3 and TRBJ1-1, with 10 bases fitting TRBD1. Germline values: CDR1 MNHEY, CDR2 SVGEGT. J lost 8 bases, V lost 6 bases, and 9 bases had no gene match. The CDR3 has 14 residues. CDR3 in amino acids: CASREIRDRGEAFF. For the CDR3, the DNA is TGTGCCAGCAGAGAGATCCGGGACAGGGGAGAAGCTTTCTTT.

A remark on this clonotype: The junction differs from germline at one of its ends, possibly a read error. CDR3 DNA sequence: TGCGCCAGCCAGGGACAGCCACAAGATACCCAGTACTTC. Translating it yields CASQGQPQDTQYF. The V call is TRBV5-1, the J call TRBJ2-5; 7 nucleotides align to TRBD1. The CDR3 length is 13 residues. Germline CDR1 reads SGHRS; CDR2 reads YFSETQ. Looking up the rest from reference TRBV5-1 and TRBJ2-5 gives the full variable domain: KAGVTQTPRYLIKTRGQQVTLSCSPISGHRSVSWYQQTPGQGLQFLFEYFSETQRNKGNFPGRFSGRQFSNSRSEMNVSTLELGDSALYLCASQGQPQDTQYFGPGTRLLVL.

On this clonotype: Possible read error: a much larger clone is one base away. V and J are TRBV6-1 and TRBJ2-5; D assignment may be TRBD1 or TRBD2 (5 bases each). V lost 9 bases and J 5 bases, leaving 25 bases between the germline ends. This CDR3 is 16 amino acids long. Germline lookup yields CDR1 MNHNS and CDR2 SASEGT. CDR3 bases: TGTGCCAGTGCCCGAGGGATTCAGGGTGTGGCGGAGACCCAGTACTTC. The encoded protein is CASARGIQGVAETQYF.

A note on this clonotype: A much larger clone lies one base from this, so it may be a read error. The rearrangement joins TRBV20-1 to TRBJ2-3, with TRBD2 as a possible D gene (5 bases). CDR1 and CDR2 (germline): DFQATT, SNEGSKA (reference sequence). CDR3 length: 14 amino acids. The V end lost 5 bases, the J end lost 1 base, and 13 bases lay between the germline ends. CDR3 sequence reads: CSAPNGVGTDTQYF. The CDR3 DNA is TGCAGTGCTCCTAACGGGGTCGGCACAGATACGCAGTATTTT.

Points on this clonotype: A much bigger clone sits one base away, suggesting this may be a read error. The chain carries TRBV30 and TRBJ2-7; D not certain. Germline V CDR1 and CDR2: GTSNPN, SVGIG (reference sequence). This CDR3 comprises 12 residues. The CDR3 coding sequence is TGTGCCTGGGGAGAGGCCCTCTACAAGCAGTACTTC. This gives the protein CAWGEALYKQYF.

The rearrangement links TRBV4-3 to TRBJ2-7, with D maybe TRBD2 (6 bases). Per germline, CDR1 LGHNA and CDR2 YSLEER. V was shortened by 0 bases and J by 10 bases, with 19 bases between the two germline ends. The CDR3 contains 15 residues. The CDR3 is CASSQDFGGTSYQYF. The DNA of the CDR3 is TGCGCCAGCAGCCAAGATTTCGGCGGGACCTCCTACCAGTACTTC.

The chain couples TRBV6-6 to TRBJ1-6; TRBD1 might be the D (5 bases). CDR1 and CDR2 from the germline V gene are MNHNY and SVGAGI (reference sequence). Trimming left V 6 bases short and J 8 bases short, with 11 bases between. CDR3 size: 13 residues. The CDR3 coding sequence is TGTGCCAGCAGCGGCCTGGGGGATTCACCCCTCCACTTT. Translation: CASSGLGDSPLHF.

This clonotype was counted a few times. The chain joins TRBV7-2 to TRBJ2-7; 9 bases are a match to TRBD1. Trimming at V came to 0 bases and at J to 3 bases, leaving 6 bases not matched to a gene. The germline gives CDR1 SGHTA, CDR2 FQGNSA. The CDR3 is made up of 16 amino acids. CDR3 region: CASSLAGQGRLYEQYF. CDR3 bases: TGTGCCAGCAGCTTAGCGGGACAGGGCCGCCTCTACGAGCAGTACTTC. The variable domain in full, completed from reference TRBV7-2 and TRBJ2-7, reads GAGVSQSPSNKVTEKGKDVELRCDPISGHTALYWYRQSLGQGLEFLIYFQGNSAPDKSGLPSDRFSAERTGGSVSTLTIQRTQQEDSAVYLCASSLAGQGRLYEQYFGPGTRLTVT.

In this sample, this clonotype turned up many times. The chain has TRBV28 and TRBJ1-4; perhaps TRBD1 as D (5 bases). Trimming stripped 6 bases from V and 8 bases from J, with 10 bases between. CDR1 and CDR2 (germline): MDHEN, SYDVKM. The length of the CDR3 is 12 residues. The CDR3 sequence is CASSAGKEKLFF. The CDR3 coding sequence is TGTGCCAGCAGCGCAGGGAAAGAAAAACTGTTTTTT.

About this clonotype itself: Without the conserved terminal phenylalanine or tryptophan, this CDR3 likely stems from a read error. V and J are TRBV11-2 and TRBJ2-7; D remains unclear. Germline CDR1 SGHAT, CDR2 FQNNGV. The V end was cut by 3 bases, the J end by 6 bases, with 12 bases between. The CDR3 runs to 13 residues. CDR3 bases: TGTGCCAGCAGCTTGATACCGGGCCGCGAGCAGTACTTA. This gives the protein CASSLIPGREQYL.

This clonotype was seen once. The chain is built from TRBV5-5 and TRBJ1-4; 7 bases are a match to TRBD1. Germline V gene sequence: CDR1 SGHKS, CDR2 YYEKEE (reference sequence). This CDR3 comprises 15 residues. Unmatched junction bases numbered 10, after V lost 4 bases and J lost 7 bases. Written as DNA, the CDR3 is TGTGCCAGCAGCCTGAGACAGGGTGAGGGTGAAAAACTGTTTTTT. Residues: CASSLRQGEGEKLFF.

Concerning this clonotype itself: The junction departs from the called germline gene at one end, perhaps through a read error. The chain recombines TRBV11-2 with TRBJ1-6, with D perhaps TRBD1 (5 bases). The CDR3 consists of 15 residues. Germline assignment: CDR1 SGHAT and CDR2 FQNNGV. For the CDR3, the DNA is TGTGCCAACAGCTTAGCCGTAGGGGTGAATACACCCCTCCACTTT. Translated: CANSLAVGVNTPLHF.

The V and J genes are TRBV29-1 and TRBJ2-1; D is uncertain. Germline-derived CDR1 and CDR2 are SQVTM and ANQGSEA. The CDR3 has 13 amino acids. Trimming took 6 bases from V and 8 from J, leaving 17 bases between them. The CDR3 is CSVTSSSFYEQFF. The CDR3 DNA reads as TGCAGCGTCACTTCTTCCTCCTTCTATGAGCAGTTCTTC.

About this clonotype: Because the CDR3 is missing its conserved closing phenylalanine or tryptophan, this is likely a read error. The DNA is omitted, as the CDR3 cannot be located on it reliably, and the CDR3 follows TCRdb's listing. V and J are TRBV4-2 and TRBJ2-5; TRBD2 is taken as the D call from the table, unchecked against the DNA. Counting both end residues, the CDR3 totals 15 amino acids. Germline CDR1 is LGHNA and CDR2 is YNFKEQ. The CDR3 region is CASSPLAGVAETQYV.

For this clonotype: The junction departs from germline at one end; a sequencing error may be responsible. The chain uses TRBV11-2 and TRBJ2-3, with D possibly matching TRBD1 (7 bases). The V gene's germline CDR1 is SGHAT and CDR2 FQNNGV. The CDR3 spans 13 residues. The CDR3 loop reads CASNLGGAGTQYF. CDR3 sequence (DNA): TGTGCTAGCAACTTAGGGGGCGCGGGGACGCAGTATTTT.

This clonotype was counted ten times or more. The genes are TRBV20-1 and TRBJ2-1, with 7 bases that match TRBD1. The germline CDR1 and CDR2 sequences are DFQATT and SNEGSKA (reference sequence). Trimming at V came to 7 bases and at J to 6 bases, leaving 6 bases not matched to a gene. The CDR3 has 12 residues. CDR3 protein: CSGQTGPNEQFF. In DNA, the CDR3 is TGCAGTGGCCAGACAGGGCCCAATGAGCAGTTCTTC.

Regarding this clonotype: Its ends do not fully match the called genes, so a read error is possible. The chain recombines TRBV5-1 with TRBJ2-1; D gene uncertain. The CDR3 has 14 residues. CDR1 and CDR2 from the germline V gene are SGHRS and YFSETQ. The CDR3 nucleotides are TGCGCCAGCAGAACCGACACCTCCTACAATGAGCAGCTCTTC. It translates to CASRTDTSYNEQLF.

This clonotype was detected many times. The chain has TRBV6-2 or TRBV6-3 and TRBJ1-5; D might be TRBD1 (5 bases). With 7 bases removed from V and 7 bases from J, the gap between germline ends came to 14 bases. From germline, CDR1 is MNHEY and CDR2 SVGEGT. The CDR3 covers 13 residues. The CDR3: CASKGEVRQPQHF. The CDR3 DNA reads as TGTGCCAGCAAAGGGGAAGTGCGCCAGCCCCAGCATTTT.

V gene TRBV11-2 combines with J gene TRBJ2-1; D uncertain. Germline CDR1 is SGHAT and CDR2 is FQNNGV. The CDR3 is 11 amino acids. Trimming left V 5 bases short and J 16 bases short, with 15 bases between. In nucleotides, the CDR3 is TGTGCCAGCAGCCCCCAGAGTGAGTATTTCTTC. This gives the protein CASSPQSEYFF.

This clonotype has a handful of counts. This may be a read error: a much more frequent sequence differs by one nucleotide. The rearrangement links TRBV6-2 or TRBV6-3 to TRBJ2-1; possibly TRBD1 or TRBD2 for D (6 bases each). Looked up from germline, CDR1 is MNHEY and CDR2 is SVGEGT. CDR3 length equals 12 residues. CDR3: CVGGRAYNEQFF. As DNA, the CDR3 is TGTGTCGGGGGCAGGGCCTACAATGAGCAGTTCTTC.

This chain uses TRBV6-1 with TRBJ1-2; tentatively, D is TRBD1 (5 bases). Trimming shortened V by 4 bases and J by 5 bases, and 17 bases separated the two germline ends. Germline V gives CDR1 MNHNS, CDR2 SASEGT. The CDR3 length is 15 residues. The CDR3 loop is CASSGAGFFNYGYTF. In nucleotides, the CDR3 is TGTGCCAGCAGTGGAGCAGGGTTTTTCAATTATGGCTACACCTTC.

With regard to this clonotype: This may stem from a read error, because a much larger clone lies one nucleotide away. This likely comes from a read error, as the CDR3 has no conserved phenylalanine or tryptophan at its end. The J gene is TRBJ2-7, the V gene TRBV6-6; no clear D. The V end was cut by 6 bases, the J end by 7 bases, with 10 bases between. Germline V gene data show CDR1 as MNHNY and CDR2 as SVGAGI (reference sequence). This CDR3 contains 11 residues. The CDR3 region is CASSLTTEQYL. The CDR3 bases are TGTGCCAGCAGCTTAACAACAGAGCAGTACCTC.

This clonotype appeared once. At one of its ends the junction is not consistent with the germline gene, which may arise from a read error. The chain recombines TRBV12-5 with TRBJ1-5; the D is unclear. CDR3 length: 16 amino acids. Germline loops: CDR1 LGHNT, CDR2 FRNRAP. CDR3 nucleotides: TGTGCTAGTGCCAACGCCGACATGGGCCTATATCAGCCCCTGCATTTT. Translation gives CASANADMGLYQPLHF.